This passage covers 20 T cell receptor beta chains from one sample sequenced in a study of blood T cell repertoires in COVID-19. Generated by immunoSEQ multiplex PCR, the TCRdb table keeps only in-frame clones and is missing some. The sample has fewer than 250,000 clones; roughly 85% are singletons. The source material was PBMCs or T cells enriched from blood (not recorded which). These receptors were collected from a woman aged 45-59 years with acute COVID-19.

The chain uses TRBV30 and TRBJ1-3; D not resolved. Germline lookup yields CDR1 GTSNPN and CDR2 SVGIG (reference sequence). Trimming stripped 2 bases from V and 0 bases from J, with 8 bases between. CDR3 size: 14 residues. CDR3 bases: TGTGCCTGGAGTCCTTACTTCTCTGGAAACACCATATATTTT. Amino acids: CAWSPYFSGNTIYF.

This clone was detected only a few times. The gene calls are TRBV2 and TRBJ1-5; 8 bases agree with TRBD1. The CDR3 has 15 residues. After removal of 8 bases from V and 2 bases from J, the junction contained 8 bases not matched to a gene. Germline V gives CDR1 SNHLY, CDR2 FYNNEI. CDR3 sequence reads: CASGLQGGGNQPQHF. The CDR3 nucleotides read TGTGCCAGCGGATTACAGGGGGGAGGCAATCAGCCCCAGCATTTT.

This clone was counted between two and nine times. The chain recombines TRBV5-4 with TRBJ2-2, with D perhaps TRBD2 (5 bases). The CDR3 consists of 14 residues. V lost 10 bases and J lost 1, with 14 bases in between. The V gene's germline CDR1 is SGHNT and CDR2 YYREEE (reference sequence). For the CDR3, the DNA is TGTGCCCCCTCAAATGGAGGGAACACCGGGGAGCTGTTTTTT. Amino acids: CAPSNGGNTGELFF. The complete variable domain, with remaining parts taken from reference TRBV5-4 and TRBJ2-2, reads ETGVTQSPTHLIKTRGQQVTLRCSSQSGHNTVSWYQQALGQGPQFIFQYYREEENGRGNFPPRFSGLQFPNYSSELNVNALELDDSALYLCAPSNGGNTGELFFGEGSRLTVL.

CDR3 coding DNA: TGCGCCAGCAGCCCGAATCTGGGGGCCTATGGCTACACCTTC. This translates into CASSPNLGAYGYTF. The chain carries TRBV5-1 and TRBJ1-2; D is perhaps TRBD1 (6 bases). Deletions cut 4 bases from V and 4 bases from J, with 14 bases between. The CDR3 covers 14 residues. Germline V gene lookup returns CDR1 SGHRS and CDR2 YFSETQ.

The V and J genes are TRBV7-2 and TRBJ2-5; D is uncertain. Germline assignment: CDR1 SGHTA and CDR2 FQGNSA. The CDR3 runs to 14 residues. The V end lost 5 bases, the J end lost 2 bases, and 12 bases lay between the germline ends. As DNA, the CDR3 is TGTGCCAGCAGCCCTGAGTACTTACAAGAGACCCAGTACTTC. This codes for CASSPEYLQETQYF.

The chain has TRBV7-2 and TRBJ2-2; D is unresolved. CDR1 and CDR2 from the germline V gene are SGHTA and FQGNSA. The CDR3 is 13 amino acids. Trimming stripped 6 bases from V and 3 bases from J, with 8 bases between. The CDR3 loop is CASSFSYTGELFF. The CDR3 DNA sequence: TGTGCCAGCAGTTTTTCCTACACCGGGGAGCTGTTTTTT.

This clone was seen once. The CDR3: CASSTRTGSEAFF. As DNA, the CDR3 is TGTGCCAGCAGCACCAGGACAGGGTCTGAAGCTTTCTTT. This sequence joins TRBV9 and TRBJ1-1, with TRBD1 identical over 8 bases. The CDR3 has 13 amino acids. V lost 4 bases and J lost 6; bases outside the gene matches: 5. From germline, CDR1 is SGDLS and CDR2 YYNGEE.

The rearrangement uses TRBV19 and TRBJ2-1; 8 nucleotides align to TRBD2. The trim removed 6 bases at V and 5 bases at J, leaving 6 bases unmatched. CDR3 length: 14 amino acids. Germline CDR1 reads LNHDA; CDR2 reads SQIVND (reference sequence). The CDR3 here is CASRTSDLDNEQFF. CDR3 bases: TGTGCCAGTAGGACTAGCGATCTTGACAATGAGCAGTTCTTC.

The chain links TRBV6-5 to TRBJ1-1; TRBD1 agrees at 11 bases. The ends lost 4 bases at V and 11 bases at J; junction bases unmatched: 6. The CDR3 contains 13 residues. Germline V gene lookup returns CDR1 MNHEY and CDR2 SVGAGI. The CDR3 protein is CASSSPGQGVAFF. Written as DNA, the CDR3 is TGTGCCAGCAGTTCCCCGGGACAGGGGGTGGCTTTCTTT.

A single count supports this clone. The chain combines TRBV5-4 with TRBJ1-4, with TRBD1 matching over 8 bases. Losses at the gene ends were 3 bases for V and 8 bases for J; bases not matched to a gene: 6. Germline loops: CDR1 SGHNT, CDR2 YYREEE (reference sequence). The CDR3 loop spans 14 amino acids. Here the CDR3 reads CASSSQGAREKLFF. The CDR3 DNA reads TGTGCCAGCAGCTCCCAGGGGGCCCGGGAAAAACTGTTTTTT. The full variable domain, with the rest looked up from reference TRBV5-4 and TRBJ1-4, is ETGVTQSPTHLIKTRGQQVTLRCSSQSGHNTVSWYQQALGQGPQFIFQYYREEENGRGNFPPRFSGLQFPNYSSELNVNALELDDSALYLCASSSQGAREKLFFGSGTQLSVL.

The rearrangement joins TRBV4-2 to TRBJ2-3, with 9 bases identical to TRBD2. With 0 bases clipped from V and 2 bases from J, the junction kept 6 bases outside the gene matches. The length of the CDR3 is 17 residues. Germline values: CDR1 LGHNA, CDR2 YNFKEQ. CDR3 residues: CASSQEGGGGVTDTQYF. In DNA, the CDR3 is TGTGCCAGCAGCCAAGAAGGAGGCGGGGGGGTCACAGATACGCAGTATTTT.

The chain carries TRBV19 and TRBJ2-1; 11 positions match TRBD1. Germline assignment: CDR1 LNHDA and CDR2 SQIVND (reference sequence). V shed 4 bases, J shed 2 bases, and the junction held 1 base outside the gene matches. CDR3 size: 15 residues. The CDR3 nucleotides read TGTGCCAGTAGTAGGACAGGGGGCGCCTACAATGAGCAGTTCTTC. This encodes CASSRTGGAYNEQFF.

In this sample, this clone turned up a few times. This chain links TRBV6-5 with TRBJ2-7; tentative D call: TRBD2 (5 bases). The ends were cut back, 4 bases at V and 2 bases at J, with 12 bases in the middle. Per the germline V gene, CDR1 is MNHEY and CDR2 is SVGAGI. CDR3 size: 14 residues. Here the CDR3 DNA reads TGTGCCAGCAGTTCTCGGACGGGAACCTACGAGCAGTACTTC. Translation gives CASSSRTGTYEQYF.

The genes are TRBV5-4 and TRBJ2-7, with TRBD1 matching 7 bases. J gave up 2 bases and V 0 bases, and 5 bases lay outside the gene matches. The CDR3 covers 15 residues. CDR1 is SGHNT, CDR2 YYREEE, per germline (reference sequence). CDR3 nucleotide sequence: TGTGCCAGCAGCTTGGAACAGGGGTCTGCCTACGAGCAGTACTTC. Residues: CASSLEQGSAYEQYF.

The chain is built from TRBV2 and TRBJ1-1; TRBD1 agrees at 10 bases. Germline-derived CDR1 and CDR2 are SNHLY and FYNNEI. With 4 bases clipped from V and 8 bases from J, the junction kept 10 bases outside the gene matches. The CDR3 spans 15 residues. The CDR3 sequence is CASSVGTGAAGEAFF. CDR3 nucleotides: TGTGCCAGCAGTGTCGGGACAGGGGCCGCCGGGGAAGCTTTCTTT.

The chain is built from TRBV19 and TRBJ2-4; 8 positions agree with TRBD2. Germline assignment: CDR1 LNHDA and CDR2 SQIVND (reference sequence). This CDR3 region has 13 residues. Losses at the gene ends were 6 bases for V and 8 bases for J; bases not matched to a gene: 6. The CDR3: CASSPLRGDIQYF. CDR3 nucleotide sequence: TGTGCCAGTAGCCCGTTGCGGGGGGACATTCAGTACTTC.

The chain links TRBV30 to TRBJ2-5; TRBD1 matches 7 bases. CDR1 GTSNPN and CDR2 SVGIG come from the germline V gene (reference sequence). The CDR3 contains 15 residues. The V gene end was trimmed by 3 bases and the J gene end by 5 bases; junction bases not matched to a gene: 12. This CDR3 reads CAWRDRQGGTETQYF. The CDR3 DNA follows: TGTGCCTGGAGGGACCGACAGGGCGGTACGGAGACCCAGTACTTC. Full variable domain (rest looked up from reference TRBV30 and TRBJ2-5): SQTIHQWPATLVQPVGSPLSLECTVEGTSNPNLYWYRQAAGRGLQLLFYSVGIGQISSEVPQNLSASRPQDRQFILSSKKLLLSDSGFYLCAWRDRQGGTETQYFGPGTRLLVL.

The V call is TRBV4-1, the J call TRBJ2-1; D is perhaps TRBD2 (6 bases). Per germline, CDR1 MGHRA and CDR2 YSYEKL. Trimming pared 6 bases from V and 10 bases from J, leaving 16 bases between. This CDR3 region has 13 residues. The CDR3 sequence is CASSRFAGHEQFF. CDR3 nucleotide sequence: TGCGCCAGCAGTCGGTTCGCGGGGCACGAGCAGTTCTTC.

This rearrangement joins TRBV3-1 (or the pseudogene TRBV3-2) to TRBJ2-3; 8 positions match TRBD2. J gave up 1 base and V 2 bases, and 8 bases lay outside the gene matches. Germline CDR1 LGHDT, CDR2 YNNKEL (reference sequence). This CDR3 has 17 amino acids. The CDR3 bases are TGTGCCAGCAGCCAACGAAGTAGCGGGGTCGGCACAGATACGCAGTATTTT. As protein: CASSQRSSGVGTDTQYF.

The chain links TRBV6-5 to TRBJ2-7; TRBD1 matches 8 bases. The CDR3 spans 14 residues. Germline assignment: CDR1 MNHEY and CDR2 SVGAGI. Unmatched junction bases numbered 8, after V lost 7 bases and J lost 3 bases. The DNA of the CDR3 is TGTGCCAGCACCCGGACAGGGCCCAACTACGAGCAGTACTTC. Its translation: CASTRTGPNYEQYF.